The present entry profiles one TCR beta chain with its context. This entry is derived from a study of radiotherapy plus CTLA-4 blockade in lung cancer. Here immunoSEQ multiplex PCR was the method, and the copy in TCRdb shows in-frame clones only, minus some. The sample lists about 72,000 clones, approximately 80% occurring once. This sample comprised peripheral blood, obtained from a patient treated with radiotherapy plus ipilimumab. This clonotype was sampled from a human donor with non-small cell lung cancer who had a partial response to radiotherapy plus ipilimumab.

The CDR3 is CASRGQGSYGYTF. The CDR3 DNA reads as TGTGCCAGCAGAGGTCAGGGGTCCTATGGCTACACCTTC. The rearrangement uses TRBV2 and TRBJ1-2, with D possibly matching TRBD1 (6 bases). With 6 bases removed from V and 4 bases from J, the gap between germline ends came to 12 bases. The length of the CDR3 is 13 residues. CDR1 is SNHLY, CDR2 FYNNEI, per germline.